A single sample is the source of the 8 T cell receptor beta chains below, sequenced in a study of cytomegalovirus exposure and HLA in healthy donors. The primer mix had 60 Vbeta and 13 Jbeta primers. The table came from immunoSEQ multiplex PCR; TCRdb's copy has only in-frame clones and leaves some out. Across about 130,000 clones, the top ten clones capture around 1.6% of the sample. Source material: PBMCs. These receptors came from a woman in her thirties or forties in good health and CMV-seropositive.

The chain recombines TRBV7-8 with TRBJ1-1; 12 bases are a match to TRBD1. CDR3 length: 14 residues. Germline values: CDR1 SGHVS, CDR2 FQNEAQ. V lost 4 bases, J lost 7 bases, and 4 bases stayed unmatched. CDR3 bases: TGTGCCAGCAGCTCCGGGACAGGGGGCTTTGAAGCTTTCTTT. Translating it yields CASSSGTGGFEAFF.

The V call is TRBV19, the J call TRBJ2-5, with TRBD2 matching 8 bases. The J call may not be correct, given that the DNA end is closer to TRBJ2-7. There are 15 residues in the CDR3. Germline V gene sequence: CDR1 LNHDA, CDR2 SQIVND (reference sequence). The CDR3 DNA is TGTGCCAGTAGTATGGCCAGCGGGAGTTCCCACGAGCAGTACTTC. This sequence encodes CASSMASGSSHEQYF.

The chain combines TRBV27 with TRBJ2-7; unclear D gene. This CDR3 is 14 amino acids long. The V gene lost 6 bases and the J gene lost 0 bases, with 12 bases spanning the gap. Germline CDR1 MNHEY, CDR2 SMNVEV (reference sequence). CDR3 coding DNA: TGTGCCAGCAGATCAGACTTGAACTCCTACGAGCAGTACTTC. This gives the protein CASRSDLNSYEQYF.

This rearrangement joins TRBV6-5 to TRBJ2-2; 7 positions match TRBD2. CDR1 and CDR2 from the germline V gene are MNHEY and SVGAGI. CDR3 size: 14 residues. V was pared by 6 bases and J by 1 base, with 2 bases of the junction left unmatched. The CDR3 loop reads CASSLAVNTGELFF. Here the CDR3 DNA reads TGTGCCAGCAGCCTAGCGGTGAACACCGGGGAGCTGTTTTTT.

The chain couples TRBV28 to TRBJ1-1; D remains unclear. Trimming took 2 bases from V and 3 from J, leaving 4 bases between them. The CDR3 has 12 amino acids. Germline V gives CDR1 MDHEN, CDR2 SYDVKM. CDR3 amino acids: CASSLGYTEAFF. The CDR3 DNA follows: TGTGCCAGCAGTTTAGGCTACACTGAAGCTTTCTTT.

The rearrangement uses TRBV28 and TRBJ2-7; weak D call: TRBD2 (6 bases). The CDR3 consists of 12 residues. The ends were cut back, 6 bases at V and 2 bases at J, with 8 bases in the middle. Germline CDR1 is MDHEN and CDR2 is SYDVKM. CDR3 nucleotides: TGTGCCAGCAGAGCGGGCACCTACGAGCAGTACTTC. Translation gives CASRAGTYEQYF. The full variable domain, its missing parts supplied by reference TRBV28 and TRBJ2-7, is DVKVTQSSRYLVKRTGEKVFLECVQDMDHENMFWYRQDPGLGLRLIYFSYDVKMKEKGDIPEGYSVSREKKERFSLILESASTNQTSMYLCASRAGTYEQYFGPGTRLTVT.

CDR3 sequence (DNA): TGTGCCAGCAGCCCGAGCGGGTTGGGGCCAGATACGCAGTATTTT. Translating gives CASSPSGLGPDTQYF. The chain joins TRBV5-5 to TRBJ2-3; perhaps TRBD2 as D (6 bases). The V gene's germline CDR1 is SGHKS and CDR2 YYEKEE (reference sequence). This CDR3 spans 15 amino acids. The V gene lost 4 bases and the J gene lost 4 bases, with 16 bases spanning the gap.

This chain connects TRBV30 to TRBJ1-2, with D perhaps TRBD1 (6 bases). Trimming took 1 base from V and 8 from J, leaving 14 bases between them. Germline values: CDR1 GTSNPN, CDR2 SVGIG (reference sequence). CDR3 size: 13 residues. CDR3 coding DNA: TGTGCCTGGAGTGGCGGGGGGGCGCAAGGCTACACCTTC. It translates to CAWSGGGAQGYTF.